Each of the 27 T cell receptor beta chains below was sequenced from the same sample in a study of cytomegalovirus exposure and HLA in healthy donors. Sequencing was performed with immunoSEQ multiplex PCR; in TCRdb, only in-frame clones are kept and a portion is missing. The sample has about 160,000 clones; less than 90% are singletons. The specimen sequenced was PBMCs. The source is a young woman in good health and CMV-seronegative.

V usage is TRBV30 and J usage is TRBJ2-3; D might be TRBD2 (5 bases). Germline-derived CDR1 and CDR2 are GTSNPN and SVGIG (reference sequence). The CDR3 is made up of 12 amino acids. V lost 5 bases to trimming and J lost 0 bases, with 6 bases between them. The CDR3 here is CAWEGSTDTQYF. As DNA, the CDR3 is TGTGCCTGGGAGGGAAGCACAGATACGCAGTATTTT. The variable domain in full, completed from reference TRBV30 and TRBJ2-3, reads SQTIHQWPATLVQPVGSPLSLECTVEGTSNPNLYWYRQAAGRGLQLLFYSVGIGQISSEVPQNLSASRPQDRQFILSSKKLLLSDSGFYLCAWEGSTDTQYFGPGTRLTVL.

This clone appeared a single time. The CDR3 is CASSSGLSNQPQHF. The CDR3 DNA sequence: TGTGCCAGCAGCTCGGGACTGAGCAATCAGCCCCAGCATTTT. The rearrangement uses TRBV7-2 and TRBJ1-5; TRBD1 might be the D (5 bases). The V gene lost 4 bases and the J gene lost 1 base, with 8 bases spanning the gap. There are 14 residues in the CDR3. Germline loops: CDR1 SGHTA, CDR2 FQGNSA.

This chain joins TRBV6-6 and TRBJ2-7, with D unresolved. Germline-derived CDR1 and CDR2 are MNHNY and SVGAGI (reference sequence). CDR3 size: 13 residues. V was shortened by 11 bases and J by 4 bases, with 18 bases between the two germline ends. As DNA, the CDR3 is TGTGCCTTAAGCCGGCAGTGGGCTTACGAGCAGTACTTC. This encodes CALSRQWAYEQYF.

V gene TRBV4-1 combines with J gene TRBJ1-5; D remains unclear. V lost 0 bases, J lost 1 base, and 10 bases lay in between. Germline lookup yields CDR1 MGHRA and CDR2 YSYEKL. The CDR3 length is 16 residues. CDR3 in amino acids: CASSQEPGRSNQPQHF. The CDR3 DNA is TGCGCCAGCAGCCAAGAACCGGGAAGGAGCAATCAGCCCCAGCATTTT.

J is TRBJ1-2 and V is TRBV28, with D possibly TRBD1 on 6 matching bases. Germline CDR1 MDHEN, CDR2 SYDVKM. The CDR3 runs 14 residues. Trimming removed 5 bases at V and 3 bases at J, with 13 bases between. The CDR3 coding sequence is TGTGCCAGCAGTCCCGGACAGAACGACTATGGCTACACCTTC. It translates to CASSPGQNDYGYTF.

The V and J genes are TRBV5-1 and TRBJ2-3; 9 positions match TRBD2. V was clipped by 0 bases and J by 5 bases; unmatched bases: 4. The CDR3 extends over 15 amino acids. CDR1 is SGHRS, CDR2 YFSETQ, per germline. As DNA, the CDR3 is TGCGCCAGCAGCTTGGCGACTAGCGGAGGAGATACGCAGTATTTT. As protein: CASSLATSGGDTQYF.

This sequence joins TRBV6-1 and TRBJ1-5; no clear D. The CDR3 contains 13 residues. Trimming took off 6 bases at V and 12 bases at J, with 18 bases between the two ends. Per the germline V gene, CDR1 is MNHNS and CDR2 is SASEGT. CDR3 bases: TGTGCCAGCAGGGCCCCCACACCCGAATTCCAGCATTTT. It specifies CASRAPTPEFQHF.

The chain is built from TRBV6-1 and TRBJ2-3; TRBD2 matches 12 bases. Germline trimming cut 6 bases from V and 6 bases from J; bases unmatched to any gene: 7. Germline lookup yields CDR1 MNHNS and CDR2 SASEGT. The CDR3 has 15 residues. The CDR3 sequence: CASSLLAGGADTQYF. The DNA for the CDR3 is TGTGCCAGCAGCCTACTAGCGGGGGGCGCCGATACGCAGTATTTT.

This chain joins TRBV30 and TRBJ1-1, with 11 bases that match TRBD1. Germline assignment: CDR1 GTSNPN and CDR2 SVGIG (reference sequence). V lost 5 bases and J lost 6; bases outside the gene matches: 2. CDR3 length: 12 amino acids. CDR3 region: CAWGQGAAEAFF. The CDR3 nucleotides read TGTGCCTGGGGACAGGGGGCCGCTGAAGCTTTCTTT.

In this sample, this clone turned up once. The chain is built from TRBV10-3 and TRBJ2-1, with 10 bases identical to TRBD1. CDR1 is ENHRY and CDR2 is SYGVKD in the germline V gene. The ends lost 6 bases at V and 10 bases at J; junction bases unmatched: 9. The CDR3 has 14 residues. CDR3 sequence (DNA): TGTGCCATCAGAGCAGACAGGGGGCTACGGGAGCAGTTCTTC. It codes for CAIRADRGLREQFF.

The CDR3 nucleotides are TGTGCCAGCAGACTGACTAGCGGGAGACGAGAGACCCAGTACTTC. The encoded protein is CASRLTSGRRETQYF. The rearrangement joins TRBV2 to TRBJ2-5; 12 positions agree with TRBD2. Germline CDR1 reads SNHLY; CDR2 reads FYNNEI. V lost 6 bases, J lost 4 bases, and 6 bases stayed unmatched. The length of the CDR3 is 15 residues.

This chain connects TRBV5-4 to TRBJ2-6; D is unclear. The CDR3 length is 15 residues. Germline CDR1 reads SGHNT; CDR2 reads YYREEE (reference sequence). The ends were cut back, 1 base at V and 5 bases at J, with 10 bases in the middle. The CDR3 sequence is CASSLLNDWANVLTF. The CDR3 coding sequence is TGTGCCAGCAGCTTGCTCAATGACTGGGCCAACGTCCTGACTTTC. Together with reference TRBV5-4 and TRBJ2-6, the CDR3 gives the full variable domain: ETGVTQSPTHLIKTRGQQVTLRCSSQSGHNTVSWYQQALGQGPQFIFQYYREEENGRGNFPPRFSGLQFPNYSSELNVNALELDDSALYLCASSLLNDWANVLTFGAGSRLTVL.

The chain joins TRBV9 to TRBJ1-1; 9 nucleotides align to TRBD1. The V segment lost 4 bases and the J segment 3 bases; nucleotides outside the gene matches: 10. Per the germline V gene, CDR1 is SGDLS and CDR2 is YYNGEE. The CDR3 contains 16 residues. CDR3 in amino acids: CASSRGPGQGYTEAFF. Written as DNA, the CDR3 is TGTGCCAGCAGCAGAGGGCCGGGACAGGGCTACACTGAAGCTTTCTTT.

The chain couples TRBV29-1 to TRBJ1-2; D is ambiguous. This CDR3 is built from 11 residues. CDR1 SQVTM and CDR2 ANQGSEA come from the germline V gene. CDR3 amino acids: CSLGEEGGYTF. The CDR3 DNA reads TGCAGTCTCGGGGAGGAGGGTGGCTACACCTTC.

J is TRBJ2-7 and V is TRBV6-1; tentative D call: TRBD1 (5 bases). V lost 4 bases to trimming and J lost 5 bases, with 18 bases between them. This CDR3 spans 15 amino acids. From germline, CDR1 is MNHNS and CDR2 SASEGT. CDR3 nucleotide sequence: TGTGCCAGCAGTGTGGGGCCGGGCAGCAGCAACGAGCAGTACTTC. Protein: CASSVGPGSSNEQYF.

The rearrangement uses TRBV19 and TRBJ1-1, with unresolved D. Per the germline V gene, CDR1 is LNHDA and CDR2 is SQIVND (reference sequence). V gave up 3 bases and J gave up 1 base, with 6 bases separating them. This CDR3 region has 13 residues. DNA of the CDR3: TGTGCCAGTAGTATGCAGTCGAACACTGAAGCTTTCTTT. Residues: CASSMQSNTEAFF. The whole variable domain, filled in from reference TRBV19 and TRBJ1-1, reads DGGITQSPKYLFRKEGQNVTLSCEQNLNHDAMYWYRQDPGQGLRLIYYSQIVNDFQKGDIAEGYSVSREKKESFPLTVTSAQKNPTAFYLCASSMQSNTEAFFGQGTRLTVV.

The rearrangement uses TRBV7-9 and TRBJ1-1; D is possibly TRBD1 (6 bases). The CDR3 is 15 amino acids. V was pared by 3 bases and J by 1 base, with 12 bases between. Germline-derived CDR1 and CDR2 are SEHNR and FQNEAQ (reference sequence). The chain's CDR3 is CASSFILTGNTEAFF. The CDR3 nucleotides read TGTGCCAGCAGCTTTATATTGACAGGGAACACTGAAGCTTTCTTT. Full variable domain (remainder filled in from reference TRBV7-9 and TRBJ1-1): DTGVSQNPRHKITKRGQNVTFRCDPISEHNRLYWYRQTLGQGPEFLTYFQNEAQLEKSRLLSDRFSAERPKGSFSTLEIQRTEQGDSAMYLCASSFILTGNTEAFFGQGTRLTVV.

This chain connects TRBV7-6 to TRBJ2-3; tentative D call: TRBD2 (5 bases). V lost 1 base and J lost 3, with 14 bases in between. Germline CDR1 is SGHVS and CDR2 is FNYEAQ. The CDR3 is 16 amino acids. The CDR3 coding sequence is TGTGCCAGCAGCTTAGAGGCGGGCAGCCTAACAGATACGCAGTATTTT. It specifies CASSLEAGSLTDTQYF.

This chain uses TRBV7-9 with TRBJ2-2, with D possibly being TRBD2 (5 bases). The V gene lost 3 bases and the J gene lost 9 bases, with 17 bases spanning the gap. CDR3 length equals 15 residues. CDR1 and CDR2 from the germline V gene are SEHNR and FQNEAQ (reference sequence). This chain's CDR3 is CASSLVLSAGRELFF. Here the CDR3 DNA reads TGTGCCAGCAGCTTGGTTTTATCGGCGGGCCGGGAGCTGTTTTTT.

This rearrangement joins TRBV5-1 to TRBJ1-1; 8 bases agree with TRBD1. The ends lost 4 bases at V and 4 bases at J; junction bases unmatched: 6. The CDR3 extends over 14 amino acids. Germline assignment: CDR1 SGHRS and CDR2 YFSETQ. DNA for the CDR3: TGCGCCAGCAGCACCGGGACAGGAACCACTGAAGCTTTCTTT. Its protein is CASSTGTGTTEAFF.

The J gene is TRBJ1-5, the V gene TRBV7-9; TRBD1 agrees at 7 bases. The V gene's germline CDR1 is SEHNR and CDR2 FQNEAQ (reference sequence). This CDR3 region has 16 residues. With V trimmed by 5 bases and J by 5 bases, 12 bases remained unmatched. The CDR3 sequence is CASSPPDRLNYQPQHF. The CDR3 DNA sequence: TGTGCCAGCAGCCCTCCGGACAGGCTGAATTATCAGCCCCAGCATTTT. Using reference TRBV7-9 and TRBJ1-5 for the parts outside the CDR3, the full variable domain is DTGVSQNPRHKITKRGQNVTFRCDPISEHNRLYWYRQTLGQGPEFLTYFQNEAQLEKSRLLSDRFSAERPKGSFSTLEIQRTEQGDSAMYLCASSPPDRLNYQPQHFGDGTRLSIL.

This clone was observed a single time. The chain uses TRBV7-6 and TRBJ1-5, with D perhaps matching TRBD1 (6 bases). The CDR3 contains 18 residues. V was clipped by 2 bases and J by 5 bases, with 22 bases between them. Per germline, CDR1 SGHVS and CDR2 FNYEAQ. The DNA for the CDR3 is TGTGCCAGCAGCTTACCCCCGGGAGGCAGGGGCCCTGATCAGCCCCAGCATTTT. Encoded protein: CASSLPPGGRGPDQPQHF. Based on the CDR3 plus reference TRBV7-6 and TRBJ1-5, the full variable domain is GAGVSQSPRYKVTKRGQDVALRCDPISGHVSLYWYRQALGQGPEFLTYFNYEAQQDKSGLPNDRFSAERPEGSISTLTIQRTEQRDSAMYRCASSLPPGGRGPDQPQHFGDGTRLSIL.

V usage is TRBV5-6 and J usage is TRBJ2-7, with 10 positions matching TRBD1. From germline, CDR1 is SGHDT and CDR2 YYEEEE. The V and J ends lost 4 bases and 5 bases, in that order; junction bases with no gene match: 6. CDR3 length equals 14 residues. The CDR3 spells CASSPGTGDHEQYF. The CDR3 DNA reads TGTGCCAGCAGCCCCGGGACAGGGGACCACGAGCAGTACTTC. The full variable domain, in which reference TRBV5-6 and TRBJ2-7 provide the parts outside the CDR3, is DAGVTQSPTHLIKTRGQQVTLRCSPKSGHDTVSWYQQALGQGPQFIFQYYEEEERQRGNFPDRFSGHQFPNYSSELNVNALLLGDSALYLCASSPGTGDHEQYFGPGTRLTVT.

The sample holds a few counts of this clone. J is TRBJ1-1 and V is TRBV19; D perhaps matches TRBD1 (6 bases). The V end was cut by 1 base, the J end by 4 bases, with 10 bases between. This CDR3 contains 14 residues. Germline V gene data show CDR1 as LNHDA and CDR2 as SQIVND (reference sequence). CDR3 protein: CASSIVRRGTEAFF. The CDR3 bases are TGTGCCAGTAGTATAGTCCGCAGGGGCACTGAAGCTTTCTTT.

In DNA form, the CDR3 reads TGTGCCAGCTCACCACAACAGGGACTAGCGGGAGCGAACACCGGGGAGCTGTTTTTT. This codes for CASSPQQGLAGANTGELFF. The chain joins TRBV18 to TRBJ2-2, with 14 bases matching TRBD2. Germline V gene sequence: CDR1 KGHSH, CDR2 LQKENI. The trim removed 1 base at V and 0 bases at J, leaving 4 bases unmatched. The CDR3 extends over 19 amino acids.

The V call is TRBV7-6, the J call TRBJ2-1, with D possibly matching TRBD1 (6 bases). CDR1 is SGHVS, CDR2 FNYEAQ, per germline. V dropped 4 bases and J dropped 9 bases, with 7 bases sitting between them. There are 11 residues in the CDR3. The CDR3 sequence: CASSYRAEQFF. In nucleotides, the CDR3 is TGTGCCAGCAGCTACAGGGCTGAGCAGTTCTTC.

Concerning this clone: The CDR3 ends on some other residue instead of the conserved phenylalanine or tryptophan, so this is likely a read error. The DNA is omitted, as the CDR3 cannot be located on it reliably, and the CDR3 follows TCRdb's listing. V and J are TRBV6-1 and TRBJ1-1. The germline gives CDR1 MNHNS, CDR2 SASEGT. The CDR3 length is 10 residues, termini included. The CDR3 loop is CASSEDSVLL.